The 5 T cell receptor beta chains given below trace back to one sample, sequenced in a study of control samples from healthy donors and cancer patients (dated by TCRdb to the early 2020s). The receptor library was made with the immunoSEQ multiplex PCR assay. Sourced from immuneACCESS, this table was stored by TCRdb with only in-frame sequences that have V and J called. A share of the clones is absent; for the studies checked, an unresolved V gene accounts for under half, and the remainder has no known explanation. This sample holds about 410,000 clones; approximately 92% were observed only once. The top ten hold roughly 6.4% of the sample. Sequenced: PBMCs. Receptors originate from a man between 40 and 49 years old with head and neck cancer.

J is TRBJ2-5 and V is TRBV30; no reliable D call. The germline V gene has CDR1 GTSNPN and CDR2 SVGIG (reference sequence). The CDR3 extends over 15 amino acids. V lost 3 bases to trimming and J lost 1 base, with 15 bases between them. CDR3 sequence: CAWSGTEPLQETQYF. The CDR3 region has the DNA TGTGCCTGGAGCGGAACAGAACCCCTCCAAGAGACCCAGTACTTC.

V gene TRBV28 combines with J gene TRBJ1-1, with TRBD1 matching over 8 bases. CDR1 MDHEN and CDR2 SYDVKM come from the germline V gene. V trimming: 1 base; J trimming: 0 bases; junction bases outside the gene matches: 7. There are 17 residues in the CDR3. CDR3: CASSLLGRGPMNTEAFF. The CDR3 bases are TGTGCCAGCAGTTTATTGGGCAGGGGGCCAATGAACACTGAAGCTTTCTTT. Filled out from reference TRBV28 and TRBJ1-1, the complete variable domain reads DVKVTQSSRYLVKRTGEKVFLECVQDMDHENMFWYRQDPGLGLRLIYFSYDVKMKEKGDIPEGYSVSREKKERFSLILESASTNQTSMYLCASSLLGRGPMNTEAFFGQGTRLTVV.

In DNA form, the CDR3 reads TGTGCCAGCAGCTTGATGGAGGTTGCAACTAATGAAAAACTGTTTTTT. This sequence encodes CASSLMEVATNEKLFF. The chain is built from TRBV5-5 and TRBJ1-4, with D uncertain. CDR1 SGHKS and CDR2 YYEKEE come from the germline V gene (reference sequence). The CDR3 has 16 amino acids. Between the trimmed V and J ends, which lost 1 base and 0 bases, there was a span of 10 bases.

The rearrangement joins TRBV11-3 to TRBJ2-2; D perhaps matches TRBD2 (6 bases). V was pared by 5 bases and J by 6 bases, with 19 bases between. The CDR3 has 16 residues. Germline lookup yields CDR1 SGHNT and CDR2 YENEEA. The DNA for the CDR3 is TGTGCCAGCAGCAAACAGGCGGGGTTTGGAGCCGGGGAGCTGTTTTTT. This encodes CASSKQAGFGAGELFF. Drawing the rest from reference TRBV11-3 and TRBJ2-2, the complete variable domain is EAGVVQSPRYKIIEKKQPVAFWCNPISGHNTLYWYLQNLGQGPELLIRYENEEAVDDSQLPKDRFSAERLKGVDSTLKIQPAELGDSAVYLCASSKQAGFGAGELFFGEGSRLTVL.

This chain connects TRBV7-2 to TRBJ2-7, with D hard to call. Germline-derived CDR1 and CDR2 are SGHTA and FQGNSA. V lost 1 base, J lost 3 bases, and 7 bases lay in between. The CDR3 length is 13 residues. The CDR3 region is CASSLGRVYEQYF. In DNA form, the CDR3 reads TGTGCCAGCAGCTTAGGTCGAGTCTACGAGCAGTACTTC. Based on the CDR3 plus reference TRBV7-2 and TRBJ2-7, the full variable domain is GAGVSQSPSNKVTEKGKDVELRCDPISGHTALYWYRQSLGQGLEFLIYFQGNSAPDKSGLPSDRFSAERTGGSVSTLTIQRTQQEDSAVYLCASSLGRVYEQYFGPGTRLTVT.